Sequencing of this T cell receptor (beta chain) was carried out in a study of T-cell memory formation after mild COVID-19. Overall study: Among the donors, TCR clusters were largely specific to each donor.

The sample holds a few counts of this clonotype. Its target is unknown. Findings and limits, study-wide: Day 15 to 85 contracting clones showed balanced CD4/CD8; later expanders leaned CD4+. Several responding clones turned up in pre-infection memory, indicating that cross-reactive memory may have taken part. CD8+ contracting clones occupied EMRA, while CD4+ ones occupied mainly CM and EM.

The CDR3 runs 17 residues. Germline V gene data show CDR1 as SGHVS and CDR2 as FNYEAQ. V lost 4 bases, J lost 0 bases, and 16 bases lay in between. TCRdb fed the 5' RACE reads into MiXCR, producing one record per CDR3 protein. The sample shows hundreds of thousands of distinct CDR3 sequences, around 17% of them seen only once. Sequenced input: PBMCs or a T cell subset sorted from them (not recorded which). The TCR was taken from a young man who had mild COVID-19 (a few samples of this study predate the infection). Cell type and time point are not known. V and J are TRBV7-6 and TRBJ1-3; D call uncertain. Written as DNA, the CDR3 is TGTGCCAGCAGCTCCCCGGGAGTTGTTAACTCTGGAAACACCATATATTTT. It specifies CASSSPGVVNSGNTIYF.